This T cell receptor beta chain was captured in a study of cytomegalovirus exposure and HLA in healthy donors (dated by TCRdb to about 2017). Regarding the study in general: A later analysis indicated that the 95 to 150 validation repertoires were generated on the platform also employed for the roughly 720 repertoires of the first cohort. The study aimed to test whether cataloging public T cell receptors could reveal signatures of past pathogen exposure. In addition to the first cohort of about 650 subjects, a separate validation cohort of some 120 different subjects was used. The study combined high-throughput TCR immunosequencing, statistical association of individual TCRs with disease status, and machine learning to predict cytomegalovirus infection status.

Results and caveats for the whole study, not just this receptor: Most TCR sequences were observed very rarely across donors, whereas some public TCRs were present in many individuals. In both the original and validation cohorts, the classifier was reported to diagnose cytomegalovirus status with high specificity and sensitivity. A later analysis found that TCRs clustered in the first cohort also tended to co-occur in the approximately 120 validation repertoires, with 94% of cluster scores above 0. A later analysis had no HLA typing for the validation cohort, so co-occurrence there was scored across all 130 or so repertoires. A total of fewer than 200 TCR beta chains were listed by the study as associated with cytomegalovirus. It was suggested by the authors that the approach could potentially be generalized to other disease states and immunological phenotypes. Three of the identified cytomegalovirus-associated TCR beta chains were confirmed in vitro to be specific for cytomegalovirus antigens.

Notes on this clone: The clone's antigen remains unknown. Base qualities are not at hand, and no much larger clone is one base apart.

Donors formed part of the validation cohort, which comprised about 120 subjects and was distinct from the first cohort of under 750 subjects. The library came from the immunoSEQ multiplex PCR assay. Processing in the source paper ran as follows. A statistical classification framework was built for diagnosing cytomegalovirus status from the catalog of TCR beta chain sequences. Sourced from immuneACCESS, this table was stored by TCRdb with only in-frame sequences that have V and J called. A share of the clones is absent; for the studies checked, an unresolved V gene accounts for under half, and the remainder has no known explanation. That table furnishes V, J and clone size, whereas the DNA furnished D and trimming. The table for this sample lists 150,000 to 200,000 clones; approximately 88% of them were counted only once. Together, the top ten hold less than 8.5% of the sample. Sequenced material: PBMCs. This receptor was obtained from a man younger than 30 in good health and CMV-seropositive.

The nucleotide sequence is given as TGTGCCAGCAGCGTCTCGACAGGCTCTAACTATGGCTACACCTTC. Its amino acids are CASSVSTGSNYGYTF. The rearrangement joined TRBV9 to TRBJ1-2; TRBD1 could be the D gene, as 6 bases match. Via the germline V gene, CDR1 is SGDLS and CDR2 YYNGEE. The CDR3 has 15 amino acids, counting the end cysteine and phenylalanine. Left in the record is the CDR3 DNA by itself, 45 bases read in frame from the first base. The trim is 2 bases for V and 0 bases for J, with a gap of 11 bases between the germline ends.